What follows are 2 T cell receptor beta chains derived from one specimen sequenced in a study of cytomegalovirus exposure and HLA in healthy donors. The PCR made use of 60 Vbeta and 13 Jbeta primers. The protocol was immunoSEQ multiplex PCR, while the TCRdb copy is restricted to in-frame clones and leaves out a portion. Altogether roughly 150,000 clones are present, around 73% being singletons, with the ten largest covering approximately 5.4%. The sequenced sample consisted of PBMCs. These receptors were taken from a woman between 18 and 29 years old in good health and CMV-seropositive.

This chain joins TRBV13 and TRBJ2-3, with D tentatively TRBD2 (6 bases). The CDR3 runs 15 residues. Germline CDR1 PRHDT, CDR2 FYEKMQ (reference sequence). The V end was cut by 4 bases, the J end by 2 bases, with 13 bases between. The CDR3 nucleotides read TGTGCCAGCAGCTCCCGGGACTTCAACACAGATACGCAGTATTTT. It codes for CASSSRDFNTDTQYF.

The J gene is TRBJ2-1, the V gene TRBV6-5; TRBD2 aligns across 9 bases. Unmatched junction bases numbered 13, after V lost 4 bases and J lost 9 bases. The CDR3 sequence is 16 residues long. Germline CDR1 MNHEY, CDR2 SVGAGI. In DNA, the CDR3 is TGTGCCAGCAGTTTAAGCGGGGGGCCCCGAGTTCGTGAGCAGTTCTTC. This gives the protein CASSLSGGPRVREQFF.